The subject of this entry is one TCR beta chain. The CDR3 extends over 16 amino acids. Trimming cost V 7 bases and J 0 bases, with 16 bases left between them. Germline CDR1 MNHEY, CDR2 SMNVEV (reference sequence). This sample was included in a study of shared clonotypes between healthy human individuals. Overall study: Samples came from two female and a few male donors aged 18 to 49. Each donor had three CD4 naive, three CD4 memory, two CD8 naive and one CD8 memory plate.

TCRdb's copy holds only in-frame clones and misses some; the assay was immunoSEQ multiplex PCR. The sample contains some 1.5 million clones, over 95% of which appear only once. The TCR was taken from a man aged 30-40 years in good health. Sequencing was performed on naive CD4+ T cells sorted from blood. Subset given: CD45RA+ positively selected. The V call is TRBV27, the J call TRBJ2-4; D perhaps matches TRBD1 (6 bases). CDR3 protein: CASTPRGSLAKNIQYF. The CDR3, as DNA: TGTGCCAGCACGCCCAGGGGCTCCCTAGCCAAAAACATTCAGTACTTC.